This T cell receptor (beta chain) emerged from a study of spatial heterogeneity in lung cancer. General study results and limits: Blood showed ubiquitous tumor TCRs more often at resection than at routine follow-up.

This clonotype was picked up many times. Its antigen remains unidentified. TCRdb re-analysed the 5' RACE reads in MiXCR, keeping a single row per CDR3 protein. The sample carries about 25,000 distinct CDR3 sequences, 6% to 7.5% recorded once. Time point meaning: sample taken at primary tumor resection. No cell sorting; template was whole RNA from tumor, lung tissue or PBMC. Losses at the gene ends were 5 bases for V and 16 bases for J; bases not matched to a gene: 10. The CDR3 runs to 12 residues. CDR1 is SGHTA, CDR2 FQGTGA, per germline. This clonotype was sampled from a male donor with early-stage non-small cell lung cancer. The sample was PBMCs, taken at surgery. The chain combines TRBV7-3 with TRBJ2-1; 8 nucleotides line up with TRBD2. The CDR3 is CASSTSGTSKFF. The CDR3 DNA reads TGTGCCAGCAGCACCTCCGGGACTAGTAAATTCTTC.